The 9 T cell receptor beta chains in this list originate from one sample, sequenced in a study of control samples from healthy donors and cancer patients. Sequenced by immunoSEQ multiplex PCR; TCRdb stores in-frame clones only, minus some. The sample has some 120,000 clones, approximately 90% seen once. Sequencing was carried out using blood. The receptors were gathered from a man younger than 35 in good health.

V gene TRBV9 combines with J gene TRBJ2-7; 7 positions match TRBD1. This CDR3 region has 16 residues. Germline CDR1 reads SGDLS; CDR2 reads YYNGEE. The V segment lost 4 bases and the J segment 5 bases; nucleotides outside the gene matches: 15. DNA of the CDR3: TGTGCCAGCAGCTCGGATAGGGGACAGTTAAGAGACGAGCAGTACTTC. It encodes CASSSDRGQLRDEQYF.

This clone appeared once. This chain connects TRBV15 to TRBJ1-5; TRBD1 might be the D (5 bases). The CDR3 is made up of 14 amino acids. V lost 3 bases and J lost 7, with 13 bases in between. Germline CDR1 is LNHNV and CDR2 is YYDKDF (reference sequence). The CDR3 region is CATSRRGGDQPQHF. The CDR3 bases are TGTGCCACCAGCAGGCGCGGGGGAGACCAGCCCCAGCATTTT.

This chain connects TRBV4-1 to TRBJ1-4; possibly TRBD1 for D (5 bases). Trimming pared 3 bases from V and 2 bases from J, leaving 16 bases between. Germline CDR1 reads MGHRA; CDR2 reads YSYEKL. The CDR3 runs 17 residues. CDR3 sequence (DNA): TGCGCCAGCAGCCACCGAACGAAGGGGAGGACTAATGAAAAACTGTTTTTT. It yields the protein CASSHRTKGRTNEKLFF.

The chain joins TRBV30 to TRBJ2-7; perhaps D is TRBD1 or TRBD2 (5 bases each). V was trimmed by 0 bases and J by 11 bases, leaving 17 bases between them. Looked up from germline, CDR1 is GTSNPN and CDR2 is SVGIG (reference sequence). The length of the CDR3 is 13 residues. The CDR3 is CAWSVRGQGNEYF. The CDR3 DNA sequence: TGTGCCTGGAGTGTAAGAGGGCAGGGTAATGAGTACTTC. Full variable domain (missing parts from reference TRBV30 and TRBJ2-7): SQTIHQWPATLVQPVGSPLSLECTVEGTSNPNLYWYRQAAGRGLQLLFYSVGIGQISSEVPQNLSASRPQDRQFILSSKKLLLSDSGFYLCAWSVRGQGNEYFGPGTRLTVT.

This clone was seen just once. The chain combines TRBV5-6 with TRBJ2-3; 7 bases align to TRBD1. This CDR3 is built from 16 residues. The V and J ends lost 0 bases and 0 bases, in that order; junction bases with no gene match: 4. Germline V gene sequence: CDR1 SGHDT, CDR2 YYEEEE. DNA of the CDR3: TGTGCCAGCAGCTTGGCCGGGACAGTAAGCACAGATACGCAGTATTTT. Its protein product is CASSLAGTVSTDTQYF.

This rearrangement joins TRBV7-9 to TRBJ1-2; 8 bases line up with TRBD1. CDR1 SEHNR and CDR2 FQNEAQ come from the germline V gene (reference sequence). V shed 5 bases, J shed 8 bases, and the junction held 4 bases outside the gene matches. The CDR3 has 12 residues. Here the CDR3 DNA reads TGTGCCAGCAGCAGGACAGGGAGCGGCTACACCTTC. It translates to CASSRTGSGYTF.

The chain links TRBV6-5 to TRBJ2-5; 7 bases align to TRBD2. CDR1 is MNHEY and CDR2 is SVGAGI in the germline V gene. V lost 2 bases to trimming and J lost 5 bases; unmatched junction nucleotides: 5. The CDR3 loop spans 14 amino acids. DNA for the CDR3: TGTGCCAGCAGTTACCGGGGGGAAGGGGAGACCCAGTACTTC. It specifies CASSYRGEGETQYF.

The V and J genes are TRBV11-3 and TRBJ2-2; 8 bases match TRBD1. Trimming at V came to 1 base and at J to 5 bases, leaving 0 bases not matched to a gene. The CDR3 is 14 residues long. Germline V CDR1 and CDR2: SGHNT, YENEEA. The CDR3 DNA reads as TGTGCCAGCAGCTTAGGACAGGGGACCGGGGAGCTGTTTTTT. Residues: CASSLGQGTGELFF.

This clone was detected only a few times. Here the CDR3 reads CASRSTGVDNQPQHF. DNA of the CDR3: TGTGCCAGCAGATCAACGGGTGTGGACAATCAGCCCCAGCATTTT. The genes are TRBV6-5 and TRBJ1-5; the D is unclear. This CDR3 is 15 amino acids long. The germline V gene encodes CDR1 MNHEY and CDR2 SVGAGI. V lost 6 bases and J lost 3, with 15 bases in between.